This entry describes one TCR beta chain. The antigen is undetermined. Only in-frame clones appear in the TCRdb table, and some are missing; sequencing was by immunoSEQ multiplex PCR. This table holds more than 60,000 clones, 90% to 95% found once. The V end lost 6 bases, the J end lost 4 bases, and 9 bases lay between the germline ends. Germline V gene data show CDR1 as WNHNN and CDR2 as SYGVQD (reference sequence). This CDR3 is 12 amino acids long. The data were obtained in a study of T cells after posttransplantation cyclophosphamide. Overall study results and limits: TRB clonality was highly associated with recipient CMV seropositivity and reactivation. Later post-transplant blood repertoires were often dominated by donor CD8+ memory clones.

The specimen was PBMCs. The V gene is TRBV10-1, the J gene TRBJ1-1, with TRBD1 as a possible D gene (5 bases). The source is a woman aged 25 to 45 in good health and a related stem cell transplant donor. CDR3 amino acids: CASSRAGTEAFF. The CDR3 bases are TGCGCCAGCAGCAGGGCGGGCACTGAAGCTTTCTTT.